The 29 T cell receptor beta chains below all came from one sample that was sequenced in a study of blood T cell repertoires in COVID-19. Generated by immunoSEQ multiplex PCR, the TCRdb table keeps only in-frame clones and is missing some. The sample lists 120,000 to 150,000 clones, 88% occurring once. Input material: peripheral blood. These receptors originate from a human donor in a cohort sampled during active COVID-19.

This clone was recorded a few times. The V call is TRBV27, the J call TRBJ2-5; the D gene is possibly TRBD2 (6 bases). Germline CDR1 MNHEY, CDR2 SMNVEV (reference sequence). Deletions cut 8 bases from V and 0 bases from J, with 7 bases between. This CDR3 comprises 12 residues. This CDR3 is CASRDYQETQYF. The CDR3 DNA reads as TGTGCCAGCCGGGACTACCAAGAGACCCAGTACTTC.

CDR3 nucleotide sequence: TGTGCCAGCAGCCCGAGACAGGGGCGCGAGCAGTACTTC. Translation gives CASSPRQGREQYF. The chain employs TRBV7-8 and TRBJ2-7; TRBD1 matches at 8 bases. Germline assignment: CDR1 SGHVS and CDR2 FQNEAQ. V dropped 5 bases and J dropped 6; count of bases not matched to a gene: 6. The CDR3 runs 13 residues.

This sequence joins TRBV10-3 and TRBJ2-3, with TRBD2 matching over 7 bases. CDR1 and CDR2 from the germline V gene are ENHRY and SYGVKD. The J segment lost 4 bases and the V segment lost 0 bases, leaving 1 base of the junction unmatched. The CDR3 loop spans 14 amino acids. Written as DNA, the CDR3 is TGTGCCATCAGTGAGTCGACTAGCCCAGATACGCAGTATTTT. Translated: CAISESTSPDTQYF.

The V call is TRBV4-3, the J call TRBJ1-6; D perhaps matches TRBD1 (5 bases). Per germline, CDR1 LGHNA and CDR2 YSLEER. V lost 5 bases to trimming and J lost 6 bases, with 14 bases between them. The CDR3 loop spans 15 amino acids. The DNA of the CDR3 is TGCGCCAGCAGCGTCCGGGACTCTGGTAATTCACCCCTCCACTTT. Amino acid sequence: CASSVRDSGNSPLHF.

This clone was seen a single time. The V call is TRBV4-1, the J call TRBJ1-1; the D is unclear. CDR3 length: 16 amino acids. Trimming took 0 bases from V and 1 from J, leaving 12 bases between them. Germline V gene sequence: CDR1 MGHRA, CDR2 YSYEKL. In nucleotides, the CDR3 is TGCGCCAGCAGCCAAGACCCCGGAGCTGCGAACACTGAAGCTTTCTTT. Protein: CASSQDPGAANTEAFF.

DNA of the CDR3: TGTGCCATCAATAAGCGACAGGGGTTGGATGAGCAGTTCTTC. As protein: CAINKRQGLDEQFF. The chain recombines TRBV10-3 with TRBJ2-1, with TRBD1 matching 8 bases. The ends lost 7 bases at V and 8 bases at J; junction bases unmatched: 10. Germline V lookup: CDR1 ENHRY, CDR2 SYGVKD. The CDR3 runs to 14 residues.

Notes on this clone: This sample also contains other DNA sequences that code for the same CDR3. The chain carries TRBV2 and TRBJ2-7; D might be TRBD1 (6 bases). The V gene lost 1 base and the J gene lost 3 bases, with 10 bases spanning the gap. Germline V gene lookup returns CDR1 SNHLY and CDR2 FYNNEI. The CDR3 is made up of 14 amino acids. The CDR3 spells CASSEVGRGYEQYF. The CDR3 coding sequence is TGTGCCAGCAGTGAAGTCGGCAGGGGCTACGAGCAGTACTTC.

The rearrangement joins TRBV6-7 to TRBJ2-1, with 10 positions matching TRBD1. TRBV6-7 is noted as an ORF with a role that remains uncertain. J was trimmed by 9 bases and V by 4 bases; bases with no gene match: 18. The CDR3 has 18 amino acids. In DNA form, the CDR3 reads TGTGCCAGCAGTTCTCCTGGGGGTGGACAGGGGGTTGACTTTGAGCAGTTCTTC. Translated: CASSSPGGGQGVDFEQFF.

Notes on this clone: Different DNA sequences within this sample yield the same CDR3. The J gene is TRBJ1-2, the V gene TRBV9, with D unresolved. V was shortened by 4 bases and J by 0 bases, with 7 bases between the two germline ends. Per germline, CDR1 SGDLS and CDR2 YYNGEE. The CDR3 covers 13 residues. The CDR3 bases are TGTGCCAGCAGCCCGGGGACTAACTATGGCTACACCTTC. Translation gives CASSPGTNYGYTF.

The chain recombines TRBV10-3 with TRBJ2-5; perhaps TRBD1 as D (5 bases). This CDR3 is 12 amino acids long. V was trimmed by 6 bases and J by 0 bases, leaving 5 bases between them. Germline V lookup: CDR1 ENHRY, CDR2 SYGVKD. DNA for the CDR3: TGTGCCATCAGGACAGACCAAGAGACCCAGTACTTC. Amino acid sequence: CAIRTDQETQYF.

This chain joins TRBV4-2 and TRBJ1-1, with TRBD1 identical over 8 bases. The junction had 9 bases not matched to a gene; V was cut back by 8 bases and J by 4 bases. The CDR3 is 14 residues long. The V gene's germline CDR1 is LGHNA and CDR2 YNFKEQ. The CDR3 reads CASGRDRTFTEAFF. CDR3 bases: TGTGCCAGCGGTAGGGACAGGACATTCACTGAAGCTTTCTTT.

CDR3 sequence reads: CASSVGLAYNEQFF. CDR3 nucleotides: TGTGCCAGCAGCGTAGGCCTAGCTTACAATGAGCAGTTCTTC. The V and J genes are TRBV9 and TRBJ2-1, with a possible D match to TRBD2 (5 bases). Trimming stripped 0 bases from V and 4 bases from J, with 8 bases between. CDR1 is SGDLS, CDR2 YYNGEE, per germline. CDR3 size: 14 residues.

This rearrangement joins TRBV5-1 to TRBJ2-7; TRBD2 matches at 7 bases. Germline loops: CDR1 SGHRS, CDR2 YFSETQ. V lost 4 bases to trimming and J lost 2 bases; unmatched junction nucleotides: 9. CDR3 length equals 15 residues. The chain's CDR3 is CASSPGSAGAYEQYF. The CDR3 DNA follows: TGCGCCAGCAGCCCTGGGTCGGCGGGGGCCTACGAGCAGTACTTC.

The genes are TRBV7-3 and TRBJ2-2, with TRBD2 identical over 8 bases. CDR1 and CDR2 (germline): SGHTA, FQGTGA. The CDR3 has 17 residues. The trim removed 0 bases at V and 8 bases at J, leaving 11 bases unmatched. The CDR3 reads CASSLTPRGGGTGELFF. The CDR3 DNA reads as TGTGCCAGCAGCTTAACCCCGCGGGGCGGGGGGACTGGGGAGCTGTTTTTT.

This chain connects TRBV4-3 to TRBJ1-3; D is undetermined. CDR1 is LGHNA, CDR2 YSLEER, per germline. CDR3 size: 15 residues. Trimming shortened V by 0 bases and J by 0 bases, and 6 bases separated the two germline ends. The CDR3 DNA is TGCGCCAGCAGCCAAGAACTGAGCTCTGGAAACACCATATATTTT. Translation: CASSQELSSGNTIYF.

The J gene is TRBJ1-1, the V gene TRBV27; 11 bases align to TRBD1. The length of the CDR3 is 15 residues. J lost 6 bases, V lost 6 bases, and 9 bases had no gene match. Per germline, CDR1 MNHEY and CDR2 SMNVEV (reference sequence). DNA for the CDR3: TGTGCCAGCAGCTATTCGGACAGGGGGCTGGCTGAAGCTTTCTTT. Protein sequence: CASSYSDRGLAEAFF.

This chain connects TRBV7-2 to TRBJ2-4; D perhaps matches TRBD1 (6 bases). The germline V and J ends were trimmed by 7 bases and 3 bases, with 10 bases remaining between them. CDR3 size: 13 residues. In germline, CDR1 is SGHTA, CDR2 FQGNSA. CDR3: CASKGRGKNIQYF. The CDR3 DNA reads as TGTGCCAGCAAGGGCAGGGGCAAAAACATTCAGTACTTC.

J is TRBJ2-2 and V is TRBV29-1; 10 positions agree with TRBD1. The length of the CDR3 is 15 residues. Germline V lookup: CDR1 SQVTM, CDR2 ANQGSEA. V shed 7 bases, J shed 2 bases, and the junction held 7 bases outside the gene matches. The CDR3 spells CSARGQGDNTGELFF. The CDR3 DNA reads TGCAGCGCCCGCGGACAGGGGGATAACACCGGGGAGCTGTTTTTT.

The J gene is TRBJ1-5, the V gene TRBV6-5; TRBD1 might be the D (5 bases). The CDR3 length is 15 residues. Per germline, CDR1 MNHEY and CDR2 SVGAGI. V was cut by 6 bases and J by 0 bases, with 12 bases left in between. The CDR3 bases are TGTGCCAGCAGACAGGAGGGCTTTAGCAATCAGCCCCAGCATTTT. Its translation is CASRQEGFSNQPQHF.

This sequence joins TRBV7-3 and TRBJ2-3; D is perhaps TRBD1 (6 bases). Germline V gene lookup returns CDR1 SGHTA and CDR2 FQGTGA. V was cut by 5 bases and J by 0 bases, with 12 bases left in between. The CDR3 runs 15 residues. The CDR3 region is CASSPQGPSTDTQYF. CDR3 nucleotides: TGTGCCAGCAGCCCACAGGGCCCTAGCACAGATACGCAGTATTTT.

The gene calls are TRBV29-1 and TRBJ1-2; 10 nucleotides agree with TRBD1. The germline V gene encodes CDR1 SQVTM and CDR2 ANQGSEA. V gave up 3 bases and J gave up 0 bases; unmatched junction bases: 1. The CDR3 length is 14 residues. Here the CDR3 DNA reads TGCAGCGTTGAGGGGACAGGGGCTAACTATGGCTACACCTTC. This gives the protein CSVEGTGANYGYTF.

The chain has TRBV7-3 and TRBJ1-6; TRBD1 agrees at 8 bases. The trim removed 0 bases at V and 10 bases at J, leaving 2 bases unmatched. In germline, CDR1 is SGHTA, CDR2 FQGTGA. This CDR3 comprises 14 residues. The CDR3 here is CASSLTDRGSPLHF. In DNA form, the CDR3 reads TGTGCCAGCAGCTTAACCGACAGGGGCTCACCCCTCCACTTT.

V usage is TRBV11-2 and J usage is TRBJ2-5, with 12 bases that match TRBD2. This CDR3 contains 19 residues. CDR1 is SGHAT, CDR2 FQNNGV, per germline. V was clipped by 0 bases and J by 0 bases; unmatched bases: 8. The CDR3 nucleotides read TGTGCCAGCAGCTTAGATCTGCTAGCGGGGGGGCGTTACCAAGAGACCCAGTACTTC. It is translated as CASSLDLLAGGRYQETQYF. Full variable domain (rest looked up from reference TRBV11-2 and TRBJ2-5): EAGVAQSPRYKIIEKRQSVAFWCNPISGHATLYWYQQILGQGPKLLIQFQNNGVVDDSQLPKDRFSAERLKGVDSTLKIQPAKLEDSAVYLCASSLDLLAGGRYQETQYFGPGTRLLVL.

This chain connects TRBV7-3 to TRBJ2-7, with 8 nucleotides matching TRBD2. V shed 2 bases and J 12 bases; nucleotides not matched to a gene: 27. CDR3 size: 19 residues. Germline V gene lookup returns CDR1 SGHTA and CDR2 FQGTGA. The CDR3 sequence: CASSLLGGTSRFFVMGAYF. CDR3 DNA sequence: TGTGCCAGCAGCTTATTGGGGGGGACTAGTCGATTCTTCGTAATGGGTGCGTACTTC.

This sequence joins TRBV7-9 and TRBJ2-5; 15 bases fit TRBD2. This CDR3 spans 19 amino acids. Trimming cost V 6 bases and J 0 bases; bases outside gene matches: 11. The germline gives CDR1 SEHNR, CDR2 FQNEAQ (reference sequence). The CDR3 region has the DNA TGTGCCAGCAGACCACTCGGGACTAGCGGGGGGATACACCAAGAGACCCAGTACTTC. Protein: CASRPLGTSGGIHQETQYF.

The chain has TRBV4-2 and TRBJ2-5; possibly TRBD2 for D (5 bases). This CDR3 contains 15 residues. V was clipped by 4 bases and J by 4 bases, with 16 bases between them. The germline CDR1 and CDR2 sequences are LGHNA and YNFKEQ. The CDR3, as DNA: TGTGCCAGCAGCCCCGGAGAGGCTAGCAGAGAGACCCAGTACTTC. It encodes CASSPGEASRETQYF.

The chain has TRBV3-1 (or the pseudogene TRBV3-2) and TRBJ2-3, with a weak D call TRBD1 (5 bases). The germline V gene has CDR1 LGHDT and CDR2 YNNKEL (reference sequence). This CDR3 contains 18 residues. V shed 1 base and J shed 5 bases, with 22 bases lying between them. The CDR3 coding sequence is TGTGCCAGCAGCCAAGGTTCGACAGCCCGATACACAGTAGATACGCAGTATTTT. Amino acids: CASSQGSTARYTVDTQYF.

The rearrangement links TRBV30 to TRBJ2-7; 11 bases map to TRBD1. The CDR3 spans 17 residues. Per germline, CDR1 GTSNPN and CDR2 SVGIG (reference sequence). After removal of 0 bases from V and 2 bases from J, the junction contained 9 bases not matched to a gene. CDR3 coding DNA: TGTGCCTGGAGTGTACGTTTCGGGGACAGGGGGACCTACGAGCAGTACTTC. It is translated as CAWSVRFGDRGTYEQYF.

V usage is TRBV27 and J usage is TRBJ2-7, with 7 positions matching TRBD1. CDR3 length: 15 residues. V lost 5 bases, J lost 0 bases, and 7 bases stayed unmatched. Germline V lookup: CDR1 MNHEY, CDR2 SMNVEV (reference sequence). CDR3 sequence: CASSPLAGGSYEQYF. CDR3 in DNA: TGTGCCAGCAGTCCCCTGGCAGGGGGCTCCTACGAGCAGTACTTC.